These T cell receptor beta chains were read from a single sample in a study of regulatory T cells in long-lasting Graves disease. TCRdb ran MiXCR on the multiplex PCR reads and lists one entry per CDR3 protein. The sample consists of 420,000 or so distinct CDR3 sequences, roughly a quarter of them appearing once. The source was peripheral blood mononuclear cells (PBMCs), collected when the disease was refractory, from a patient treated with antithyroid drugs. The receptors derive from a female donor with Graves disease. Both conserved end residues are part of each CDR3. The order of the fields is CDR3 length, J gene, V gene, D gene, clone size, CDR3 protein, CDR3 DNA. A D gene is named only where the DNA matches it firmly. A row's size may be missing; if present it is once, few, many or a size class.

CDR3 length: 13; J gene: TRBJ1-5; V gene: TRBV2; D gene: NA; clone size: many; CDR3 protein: CASKLNSNQPQHF; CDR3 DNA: TGTGCCAGCAAACTGAATAGCAATCAGCCCCAGCATTTT
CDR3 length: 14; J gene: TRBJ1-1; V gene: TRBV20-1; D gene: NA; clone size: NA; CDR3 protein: CSAKPPGSGTEAFF; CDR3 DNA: TGCAGTGCTAAGCCACCGGGTTCGGGCACTGAAGCTTTCTTT
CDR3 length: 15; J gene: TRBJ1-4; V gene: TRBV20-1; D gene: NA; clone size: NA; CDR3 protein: CSAREYGSSNEKLFF; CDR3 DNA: TGCAGTGCTAGAGAGTATGGCTCCTCTAATGAAAAACTGTTTTTT
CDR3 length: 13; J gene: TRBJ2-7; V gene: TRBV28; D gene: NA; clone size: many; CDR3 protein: CASSPSRVYEQYF; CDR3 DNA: TGTGCCAGCAGCCCTAGCCGGGTCTACGAGCAGTACTTC
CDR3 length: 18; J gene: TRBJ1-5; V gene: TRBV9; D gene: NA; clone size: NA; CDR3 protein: CASSERAWVGLSNQPQHF; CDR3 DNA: TGTGCCAGCAGCGAGAGGGCTTGGGTGGGACTTAGCAATCAGCCCCAGCATTTT
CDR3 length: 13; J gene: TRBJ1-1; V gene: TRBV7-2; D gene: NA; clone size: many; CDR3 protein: CASSPDRFLQAFF; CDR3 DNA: TGTGCCAGCAGCCCGGACAGATTTCTTCAAGCTTTCTTT
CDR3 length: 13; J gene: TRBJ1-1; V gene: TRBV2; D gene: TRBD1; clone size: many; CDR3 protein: CASRKGTVTEAFF; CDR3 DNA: TGTGCCAGCAGGAAGGGGACAGTCACTGAAGCTTTCTTT
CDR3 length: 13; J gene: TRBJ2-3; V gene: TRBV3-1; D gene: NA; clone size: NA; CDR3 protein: CASNEAGADTQYF; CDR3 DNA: TGTGCCAGCAACGAGGCTGGGGCAGATACGCAGTATTTT
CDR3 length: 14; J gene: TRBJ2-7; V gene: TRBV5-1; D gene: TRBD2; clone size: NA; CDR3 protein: CASSWKAGVYEQYF; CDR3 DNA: TGCGCCAGCAGCTGGAAAGCGGGAGTATACGAGCAGTACTTC
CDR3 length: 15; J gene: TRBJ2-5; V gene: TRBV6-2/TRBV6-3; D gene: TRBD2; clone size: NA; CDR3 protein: CASRGASGKLETQYF; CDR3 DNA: TGTGCCAGCAGGGGGGCTAGCGGGAAGTTAGAGACCCAGTACTTC
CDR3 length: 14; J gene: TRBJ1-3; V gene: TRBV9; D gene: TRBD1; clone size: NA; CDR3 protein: CASSVDRAGNTIYF; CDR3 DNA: TGTGCCAGCAGCGTTGACAGGGCTGGAAACACCATATATTTT
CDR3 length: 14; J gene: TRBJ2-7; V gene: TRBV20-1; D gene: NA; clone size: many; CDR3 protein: CSALRTPDLNEQYF; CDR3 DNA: TGCAGTGCTCTGCGGACTCCAGATCTCAACGAGCAGTACTTC
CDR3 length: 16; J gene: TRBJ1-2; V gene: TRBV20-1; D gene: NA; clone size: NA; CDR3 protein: CSARDQDRSLSYGYTF; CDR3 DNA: TGCAGTGCTAGAGATCAAGACAGGAGCCTTTCCTATGGCTACACCTTC
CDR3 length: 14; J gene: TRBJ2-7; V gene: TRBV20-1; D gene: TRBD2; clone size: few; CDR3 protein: CSAGHSGRRGEQYF; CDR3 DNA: TGCAGTGCTGGCCATAGCGGGAGGCGTGGCGAGCAGTACTTC
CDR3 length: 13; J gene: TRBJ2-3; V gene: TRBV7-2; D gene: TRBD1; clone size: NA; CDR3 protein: CASSLDRGVAQYF; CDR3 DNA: TGTGCCAGCAGCCTTGACAGGGGCGTAGCGCAGTATTTT
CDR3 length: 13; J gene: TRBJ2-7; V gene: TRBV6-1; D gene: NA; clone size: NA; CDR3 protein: CASKRGVAYEQYF; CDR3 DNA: TGTGCCAGCAAGAGAGGCGTTGCCTACGAGCAGTACTTC
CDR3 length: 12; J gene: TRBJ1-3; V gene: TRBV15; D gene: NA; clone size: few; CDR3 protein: CATSIGGRTHDF; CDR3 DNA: TGTGCCACCAGCATCGGCGGACGGACTCACGATTTT
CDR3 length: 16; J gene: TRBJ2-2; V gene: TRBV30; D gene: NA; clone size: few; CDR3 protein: CAWRSQGRGNTGELFF; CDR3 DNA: TGTGCCTGGAGATCCCAGGGGCGGGGGAACACCGGGGAGCTGTTTTTT
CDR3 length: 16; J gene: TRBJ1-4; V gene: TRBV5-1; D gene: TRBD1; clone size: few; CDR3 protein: CASSLFTGGSNEKLFF; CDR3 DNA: TGCGCCAGCAGCTTGTTCACAGGGGGGTCTAATGAAAAACTGTTTTTT
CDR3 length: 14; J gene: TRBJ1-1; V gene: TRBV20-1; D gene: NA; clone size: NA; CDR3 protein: CSARDRRGNTEAFF; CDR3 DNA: TGCAGTGCTAGAGATCGGCGGGGGAACACTGAAGCTTTCTTT
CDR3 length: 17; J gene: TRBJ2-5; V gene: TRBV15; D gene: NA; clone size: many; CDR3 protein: CATSRSGWEVAQETQYF; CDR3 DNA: TGTGCCACCAGCAGAAGCGGCTGGGAGGTGGCACAAGAGACCCAGTACTTC
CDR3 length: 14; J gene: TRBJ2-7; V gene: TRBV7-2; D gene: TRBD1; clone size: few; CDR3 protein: CASSLAQGPYEQYF; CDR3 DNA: TGTGCCAGCAGCTTAGCACAGGGGCCGTACGAGCAGTACTTC
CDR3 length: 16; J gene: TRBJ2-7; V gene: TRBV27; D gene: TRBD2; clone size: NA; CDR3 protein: CASSRSLAGAVYEQYF; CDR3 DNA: TGTGCCAGCAGTCGCTCTTTAGCGGGAGCTGTATACGAGCAGTACTTC
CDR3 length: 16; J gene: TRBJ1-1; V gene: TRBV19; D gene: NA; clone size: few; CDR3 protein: CASRKQGQGMNTEAFF; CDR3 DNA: TGTGCCAGTAGAAAACAGGGTCAGGGCATGAACACTGAAGCTTTCTTT
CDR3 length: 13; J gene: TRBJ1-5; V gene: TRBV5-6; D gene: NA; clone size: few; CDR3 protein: CASSLWGGWPQHF; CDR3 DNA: TGTGCCAGCAGCTTGTGGGGGGGATGGCCCCAGCATTTT
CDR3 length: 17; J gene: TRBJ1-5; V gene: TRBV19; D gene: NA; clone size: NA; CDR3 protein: CASSMLDTFYSNQPQHF; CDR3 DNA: TGTGCCAGTAGTATGCTGGACACCTTCTATAGCAATCAGCCCCAGCATTTT
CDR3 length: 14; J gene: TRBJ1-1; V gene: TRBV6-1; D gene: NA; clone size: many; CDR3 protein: CASSQQGSDTEAFF; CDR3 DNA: TGTGCCAGCAGTCAACAGGGTTCGGACACTGAAGCTTTCTTT
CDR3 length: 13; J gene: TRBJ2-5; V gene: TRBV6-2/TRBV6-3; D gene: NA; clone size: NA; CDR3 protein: CASRDQVPETQYF; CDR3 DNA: TGTGCCAGCAGGGATCAGGTACCGGAGACCCAGTACTTC
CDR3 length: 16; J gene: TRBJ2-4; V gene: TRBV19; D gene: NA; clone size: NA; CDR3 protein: CASRDTITIAKNIQYF; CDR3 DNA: TGTGCCAGTAGGGACACCATTACTATAGCCAAAAACATTCAGTACTTC
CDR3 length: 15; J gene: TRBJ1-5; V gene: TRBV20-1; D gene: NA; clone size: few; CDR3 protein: CSMQDLDDSNQPQHF; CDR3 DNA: TGCAGTATGCAGGACCTGGACGATAGCAATCAGCCCCAGCATTTT
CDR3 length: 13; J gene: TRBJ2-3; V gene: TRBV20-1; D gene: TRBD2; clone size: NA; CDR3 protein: CSASSGSTDTQYF; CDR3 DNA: TGCAGTGCTAGTAGCGGGAGTACAGATACGCAGTATTTT
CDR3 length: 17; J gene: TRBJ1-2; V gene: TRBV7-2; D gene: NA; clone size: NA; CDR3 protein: CASSLGVSRQEVGGYTF; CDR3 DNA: TGTGCCAGCAGCTTGGGGGTTTCCAGGCAGGAGGTTGGTGGCTACACCTTC
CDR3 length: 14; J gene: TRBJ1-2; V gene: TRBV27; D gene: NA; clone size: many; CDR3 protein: CASSPLSGSYGYTF; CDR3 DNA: TGTGCCAGCAGCCCCCTCTCGGGATCCTATGGCTACACCTTC
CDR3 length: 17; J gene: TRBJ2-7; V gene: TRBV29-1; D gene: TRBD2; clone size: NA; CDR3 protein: CSVDGLAGGRSSYEQYF; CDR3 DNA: TGCAGCGTTGATGGACTAGCGGGAGGCCGGAGCTCCTACGAGCAGTACTTC
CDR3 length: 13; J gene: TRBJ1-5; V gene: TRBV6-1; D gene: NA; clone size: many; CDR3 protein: CASSSDKNQPQHF; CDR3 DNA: TGTGCCAGCAGCTCTGACAAGAATCAGCCCCAGCATTTT
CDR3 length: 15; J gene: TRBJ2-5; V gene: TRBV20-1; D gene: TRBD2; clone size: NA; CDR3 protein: CSAIGTSRGQETQYF; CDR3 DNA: TGCAGTGCTATAGGGACTAGCAGAGGACAAGAGACCCAGTACTTC
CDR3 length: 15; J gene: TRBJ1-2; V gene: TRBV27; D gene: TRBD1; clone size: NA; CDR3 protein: CASKELGTGGGGYTF; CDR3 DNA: TGTGCCAGCAAAGAACTTGGGACAGGGGGCGGTGGCTACACCTTC
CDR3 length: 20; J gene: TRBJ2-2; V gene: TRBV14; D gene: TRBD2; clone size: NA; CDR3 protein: CASSHALTSGRFPNTGELFF; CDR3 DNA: TGTGCCAGCAGCCACGCCCTGACTAGCGGGAGATTCCCGAACACCGGGGAGCTGTTTTTT
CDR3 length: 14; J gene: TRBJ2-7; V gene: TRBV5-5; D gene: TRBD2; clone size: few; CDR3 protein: CASRLTREVREQYF; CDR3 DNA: TGTGCCAGCAGGTTGACGCGGGAGGTACGCGAGCAGTACTTC
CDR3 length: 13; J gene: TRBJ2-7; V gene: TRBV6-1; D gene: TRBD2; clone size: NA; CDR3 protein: CASSSIAGYEQYF; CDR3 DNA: TGTGCCAGCAGCTCAATAGCGGGCTACGAGCAGTACTTC
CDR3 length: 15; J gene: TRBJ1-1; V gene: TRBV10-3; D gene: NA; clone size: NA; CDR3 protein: CAISEKRVVGTEAFF; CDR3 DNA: TGTGCCATCAGTGAGAAGCGGGTCGTCGGCACTGAAGCTTTCTTT
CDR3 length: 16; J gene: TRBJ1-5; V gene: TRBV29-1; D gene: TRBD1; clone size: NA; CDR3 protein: CSAAITGGESNQPQHF; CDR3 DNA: TGCAGCGCCGCAATTACAGGGGGGGAAAGCAATCAGCCCCAGCATTTT
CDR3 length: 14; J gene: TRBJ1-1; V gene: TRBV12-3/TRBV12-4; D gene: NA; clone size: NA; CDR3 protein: CASSFGPPDPLAFF; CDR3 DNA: TGTGCCAGCAGTTTTGGGCCCCCGGACCCCCTGGCTTTCTTT
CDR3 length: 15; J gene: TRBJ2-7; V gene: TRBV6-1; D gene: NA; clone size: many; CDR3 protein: CASSGTGSGSYEQYF; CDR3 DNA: TGTGCCAGCAGTGGAACAGGGTCGGGCTCCTACGAGCAGTACTTC